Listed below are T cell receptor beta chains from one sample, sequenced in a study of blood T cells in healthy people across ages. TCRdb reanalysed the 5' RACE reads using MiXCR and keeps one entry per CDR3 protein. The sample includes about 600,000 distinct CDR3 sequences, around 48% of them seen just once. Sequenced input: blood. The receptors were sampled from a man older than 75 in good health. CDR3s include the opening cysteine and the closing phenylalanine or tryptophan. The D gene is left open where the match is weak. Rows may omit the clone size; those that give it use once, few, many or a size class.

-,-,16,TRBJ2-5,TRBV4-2,CASSLLGSSDQETQYF,TGTGCCAGCAGCCTGCTGGGATCCTCGGACCAAGAGACCCAGTACTTC
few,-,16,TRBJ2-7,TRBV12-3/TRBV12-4,CASSFTAGWPLDEQYF,TGTGCCAGCAGTTTCACGGCAGGATGGCCTCTCGACGAGCAGTACTTC
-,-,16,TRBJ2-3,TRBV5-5,CASSFPTGTHADTQYF,TGTGCCAGCAGCTTCCCGACAGGAACACACGCAGATACGCAGTATTTT
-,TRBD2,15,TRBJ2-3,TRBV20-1,CSASSTSGKTDTQYF,TGCAGTGCTAGCTCGACTAGCGGGAAAACAGATACGCAGTATTTT
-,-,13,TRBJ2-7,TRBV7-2,CASSLYINYEQYF,TGTGCCAGCAGCTTATACATAAACTACGAGCAGTACTTC
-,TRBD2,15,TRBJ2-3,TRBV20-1,CSARRSGVSTDTQYF,TGCAGTGCTAGACGTAGCGGGGTTAGCACAGATACGCAGTATTTT
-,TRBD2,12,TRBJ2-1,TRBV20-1,CSAPWTSHEQFF,TGCAGTGCACCCTGGACTAGCCATGAGCAGTTCTTC
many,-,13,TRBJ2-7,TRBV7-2,CASTLTGRHEQYF,TGTGCCAGCACCTTGACAGGTCGCCACGAGCAGTACTTC
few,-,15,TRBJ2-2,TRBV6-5,CASSYSRPGTGELFF,TGTGCCAGCAGTTACAGTCGACCGGGGACCGGGGAGCTGTTTTTT
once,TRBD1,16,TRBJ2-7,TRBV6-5,CASRGARTGTSYEQYF,TGTGCCAGCAGAGGGGCTCGGACAGGGACTTCCTACGAGCAGTACTTC
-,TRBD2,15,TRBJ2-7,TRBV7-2,CANSKGTSGEYEQYF,TGTGCCAACAGTAAAGGGACTAGCGGAGAGTACGAGCAGTACTTC
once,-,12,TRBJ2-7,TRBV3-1,CASSQAQGKKYF,TGTGCCAGCAGCCAAGCGCAGGGAAAGAAGTACTTC
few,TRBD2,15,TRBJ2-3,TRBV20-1,CSASRLAGFADTQYF,TGCAGTGCTTCCCGACTAGCGGGGTTCGCAGATACGCAGTATTTT
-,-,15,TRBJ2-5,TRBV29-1,CSATIGGHRLETQYF,TGCAGCGCCACAATAGGCGGACACCGTCTCGAGACCCAGTACTTC
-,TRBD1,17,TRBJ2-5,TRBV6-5,CASSYSRDSAVLETQYF,TGTGCCAGCAGTTACTCCCGGGACAGTGCGGTTTTGGAGACCCAGTACTTC
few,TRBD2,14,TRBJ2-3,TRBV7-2,CASSPRLAPDTQYF,TGTGCCAGCAGCCCTCGACTAGCCCCAGATACGCAGTATTTT
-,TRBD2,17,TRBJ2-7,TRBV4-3,CASSQDIGTSSSREQYF,TGCGCCAGCAGCCAAGATATCGGGACTAGCTCCTCTCGCGAGCAGTACTTC
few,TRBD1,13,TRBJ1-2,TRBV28,CASTSDRVRGYTF,TGTGCCAGCACCAGTGACAGGGTGCGGGGCTACACCTTC
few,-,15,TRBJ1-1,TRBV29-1,CSVTRFGGSGTEAFF,TGCAGCGTGACCCGCTTTGGGGGGAGTGGGACTGAAGCTTTCTTT
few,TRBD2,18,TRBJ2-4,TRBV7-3,CASSLGLAGGLAKNIQYF,TGTGCCAGCAGCTTAGGACTAGCGGGAGGCCTAGCCAAAAACATTCAGTACTTC
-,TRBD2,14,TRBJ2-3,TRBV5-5,CASSNGGLFDTQYF,TGTGCCAGCAGCAACGGGGGGTTGTTTGATACGCAGTATTTT
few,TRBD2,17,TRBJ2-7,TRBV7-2,CASRIKGLAGFSGEQYF,TGTGCCAGCAGGATAAAGGGGCTAGCGGGCTTTTCTGGCGAGCAGTACTTC
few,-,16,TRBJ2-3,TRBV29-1,CSFLGGADLSTDTQYF,TGCAGCTTTCTGGGCGGGGCAGACCTTAGCACAGATACGCAGTATTTT
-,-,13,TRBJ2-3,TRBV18,CASSPSRSDTQYF,TGTGCCAGCTCACCATCCCGATCGGATACGCAGTATTTT
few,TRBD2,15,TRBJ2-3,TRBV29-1,CSVEGGLAGEDTQYF,TGCAGCGTTGAAGGAGGACTAGCGGGAGAAGATACGCAGTATTTT
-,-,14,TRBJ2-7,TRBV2,CATTEGAYGSEQYF,TGTGCCACCACTGAAGGGGCTTACGGTTCCGAGCAGTACTTC
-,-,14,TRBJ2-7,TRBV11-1,CASSLGAEVNEQYF,TGTGCCAGCAGCTTAGGGGCAGAGGTTAACGAGCAGTACTTC
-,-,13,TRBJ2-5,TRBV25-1,CASKGQGIETQYF,TGTGCCAGCAAAGGGCAGGGGATCGAGACCCAGTACTTC
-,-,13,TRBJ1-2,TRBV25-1,CASSDFVGDGYTF,TGTGCCAGCAGTGATTTTGTGGGGGATGGCTACACCTTC
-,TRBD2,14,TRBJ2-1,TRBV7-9,CASSRSGMADEQFF,TGTGCCAGCAGCCGTAGCGGGATGGCCGATGAGCAGTTCTTC
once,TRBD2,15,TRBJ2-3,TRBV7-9,CASSLFSSGGDTQYF,TGTGCCAGCAGCTTATTTTCTAGCGGGGGTGATACGCAGTATTTT
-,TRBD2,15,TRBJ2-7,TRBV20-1,CSASGGAGGTYEQYF,TGCAGTGCTAGTGGGGGGGCGGGAGGAACCTACGAGCAGTACTTC
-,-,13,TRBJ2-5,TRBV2,CASSVEYQETQYF,TGTGCCAGCAGTGTCGAGTACCAAGAGACCCAGTACTTC
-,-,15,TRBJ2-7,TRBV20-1,CSARDWDSSYNEQYF,TGCAGTGCTAGAGATTGGGACTCCTCCTACAATGAGCAGTACTTC
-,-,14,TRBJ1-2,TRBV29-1,CSAYDGGRSHGYTF,TGCAGCGCCTATGACGGGGGGAGAAGTCATGGCTACACCTTC
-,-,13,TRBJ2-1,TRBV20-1,CSARPGGFNEQFF,TGCAGTGCTAGACCGGGGGGCTTCAATGAGCAGTTCTTC
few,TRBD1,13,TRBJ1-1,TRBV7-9,CASSSTTGGWTFF,TGTGCCAGCAGCTCCACTACAGGGGGTTGGACTTTCTTT
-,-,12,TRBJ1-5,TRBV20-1,CSAKDRGQGQHF,TGCAGTGCCAAAGATCGGGGGCAGGGCCAGCATTTT
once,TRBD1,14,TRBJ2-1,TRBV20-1,CSASTRTGGNEQFF,TGCAGTGCTAGCACTCGGACAGGGGGCAATGAGCAGTTCTTC
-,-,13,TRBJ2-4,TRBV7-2,CASSGGPPDIQYF,TGTGCCAGCAGCGGGGGCCCGCCAGACATTCAGTACTTC